This is a list of T cell receptor beta chains from one sample in a study of blood T cell repertoires in COVID-19. Clones were read by immunoSEQ multiplex PCR, and TCRdb kept only the in-frame ones, dropping some. The sample holds about 180,000 clones, about 81% seen once. Sequencing was carried out using peripheral blood. The receptor source for this set is a woman older than 75 with COVID-19, enrolled during active disease. The conserved cysteine and the conserved F or W are not part of the CDR3 here. Fields, in order: CDR3 protein, CDR3 length, clone size, J gene, V gene, D gene. A D gene is named only where the DNA matches it firmly. Clone sizes are given selectively: once, few, many, or a class where the clone is expanded.

CDR3 protein: ASSLFGEVDTIY
CDR3 length: 12
clone size: -
J gene: TRBJ1-3
V gene: TRBV7-2
D gene: -

CDR3 protein: ASIISNTGELF
CDR3 length: 11
clone size: -
J gene: TRBJ2-2
V gene: TRBV12-3/TRBV12-4
D gene: -

CDR3 protein: ASSARLAGGRETQY
CDR3 length: 14
clone size: few
J gene: TRBJ2-5
V gene: TRBV7-9
D gene: TRBD2

CDR3 protein: ASSQDYVARADIQY
CDR3 length: 14
clone size: -
J gene: TRBJ2-4
V gene: TRBV4-2
D gene: -

CDR3 protein: ASSEALSGRARTGELF
CDR3 length: 16
clone size: -
J gene: TRBJ2-2
V gene: TRBV2
D gene: TRBD2

CDR3 protein: SASSSSSYNEQF
CDR3 length: 12
clone size: -
J gene: TRBJ2-1
V gene: TRBV20-1
D gene: -

CDR3 protein: ASSRDRALINEKLF
CDR3 length: 14
clone size: -
J gene: TRBJ1-4
V gene: TRBV28
D gene: TRBD1

CDR3 protein: ASSEIFSSGANVLT
CDR3 length: 14
clone size: once
J gene: TRBJ2-6
V gene: TRBV10-2
D gene: -

CDR3 protein: ASSPRTSGRSNEQF
CDR3 length: 14
clone size: -
J gene: TRBJ2-1
V gene: TRBV3-1/TRBV3-2
D gene: TRBD2

CDR3 protein: ASSRSGDTYEQY
CDR3 length: 12
clone size: -
J gene: TRBJ2-7
V gene: TRBV19
D gene: -

CDR3 protein: ASSFGGTGELF
CDR3 length: 11
clone size: few
J gene: TRBJ2-2
V gene: TRBV12-3/TRBV12-4
D gene: -

CDR3 protein: ASSETRSSYNEQF
CDR3 length: 13
clone size: -
J gene: TRBJ2-1
V gene: TRBV2
D gene: -

CDR3 protein: ASSTGQVGGYT
CDR3 length: 11
clone size: many
J gene: TRBJ1-2
V gene: TRBV28
D gene: TRBD1

CDR3 protein: ASSKAGGRTDTQY
CDR3 length: 13
clone size: -
J gene: TRBJ2-3
V gene: TRBV19
D gene: TRBD2

CDR3 protein: ASRVITGELF
CDR3 length: 10
clone size: once
J gene: TRBJ2-2
V gene: TRBV27
D gene: -

CDR3 protein: ASRGLDGFYEQY
CDR3 length: 12
clone size: few
J gene: TRBJ2-7
V gene: TRBV7-8
D gene: TRBD2

CDR3 protein: ASSPRRQTGTGANVLT
CDR3 length: 16
clone size: once
J gene: TRBJ2-6
V gene: TRBV5-5
D gene: TRBD1

CDR3 protein: ASSLYPGQGGNTIY
CDR3 length: 14
clone size: -
J gene: TRBJ1-3
V gene: TRBV28
D gene: TRBD1

CDR3 protein: ASSLEGAAEAF
CDR3 length: 11
clone size: -
J gene: TRBJ1-1
V gene: TRBV7-9
D gene: -

CDR3 protein: ASSARGRMKF
CDR3 length: 10
clone size: -
J gene: TRBJ2-1
V gene: TRBV11-2
D gene: TRBD2

CDR3 protein: ASASNTEAF
CDR3 length: 9
clone size: -
J gene: TRBJ1-1
V gene: TRBV2
D gene: -

CDR3 protein: ATSDFNSYTDTQY
CDR3 length: 13
clone size: -
J gene: TRBJ2-3
V gene: TRBV24-1
D gene: -

CDR3 protein: ASSLRTGLNTEAF
CDR3 length: 13
clone size: -
J gene: TRBJ1-1
V gene: TRBV5-1
D gene: TRBD1

CDR3 protein: ASSIGWDRGSHEQY
CDR3 length: 14
clone size: -
J gene: TRBJ2-7
V gene: TRBV19
D gene: TRBD1

CDR3 protein: ASSYLTPGQGASPLH
CDR3 length: 15
clone size: -
J gene: TRBJ1-6
V gene: TRBV6-2/TRBV6-3
D gene: TRBD1

CDR3 protein: ASSNGRWAQETQY
CDR3 length: 13
clone size: -
J gene: TRBJ2-5
V gene: TRBV21-1
D gene: -

CDR3 protein: ASSFHGLAATGGELF
CDR3 length: 15
clone size: once
J gene: TRBJ2-2
V gene: TRBV27
D gene: TRBD2

CDR3 protein: ASSLKFMTLGGAAKNIQY
CDR3 length: 18
clone size: -
J gene: TRBJ2-4
V gene: TRBV7-8
D gene: -

CDR3 protein: ASSLTVDEQY
CDR3 length: 10
clone size: -
J gene: TRBJ2-7
V gene: TRBV7-9
D gene: -

CDR3 protein: ASGAGGSYEQY
CDR3 length: 11
clone size: -
J gene: TRBJ2-7
V gene: TRBV2
D gene: TRBD2

CDR3 protein: ASSISGRAEDTQY
CDR3 length: 13
clone size: -
J gene: TRBJ2-3
V gene: TRBV4-1
D gene: TRBD2

CDR3 protein: ASSPTTGDNEQF
CDR3 length: 12
clone size: -
J gene: TRBJ2-1
V gene: TRBV18
D gene: TRBD1

CDR3 protein: ASSQDSGNYFALGGHNEQF
CDR3 length: 19
clone size: -
J gene: TRBJ2-1
V gene: TRBV4-1
D gene: -

CDR3 protein: ASSIRDRGVYEQY
CDR3 length: 13
clone size: -
J gene: TRBJ2-7
V gene: TRBV7-8
D gene: TRBD1

CDR3 protein: ASSPSANTGELF
CDR3 length: 12
clone size: -
J gene: TRBJ2-2
V gene: TRBV2
D gene: -

CDR3 protein: ASSWGGAIEAF
CDR3 length: 11
clone size: once
J gene: TRBJ1-1
V gene: TRBV19
D gene: -

CDR3 protein: ASSLGGTGFNTDTQY
CDR3 length: 15
clone size: -
J gene: TRBJ2-3
V gene: TRBV5-1
D gene: TRBD1

CDR3 protein: ASSMKDRGRETQY
CDR3 length: 13
clone size: -
J gene: TRBJ2-5
V gene: TRBV21-1
D gene: -

CDR3 protein: ASSYTPQVAGIETQY
CDR3 length: 15
clone size: -
J gene: TRBJ2-5
V gene: TRBV7-9
D gene: -

CDR3 protein: ASSLLSYNQPQH
CDR3 length: 12
clone size: -
J gene: TRBJ1-5
V gene: TRBV28
D gene: -

CDR3 protein: ASSSPFGTEAF
CDR3 length: 11
clone size: once
J gene: TRBJ1-1
V gene: TRBV12-3/TRBV12-4
D gene: -

CDR3 protein: ASSTNPGTSGVEQY
CDR3 length: 14
clone size: -
J gene: TRBJ2-7
V gene: TRBV19
D gene: TRBD2

CDR3 protein: ASSLRLAGGSNTQY
CDR3 length: 14
clone size: -
J gene: TRBJ2-3
V gene: TRBV6-2/TRBV6-3
D gene: TRBD2

CDR3 protein: ASSYPGNEQY
CDR3 length: 10
clone size: -
J gene: TRBJ2-7
V gene: TRBV13
D gene: -

CDR3 protein: ASSPGGFYNEQF
CDR3 length: 12
clone size: -
J gene: TRBJ2-1
V gene: TRBV4-1
D gene: -

CDR3 protein: ASSKRGQNNSPLH
CDR3 length: 13
clone size: -
J gene: TRBJ1-6
V gene: TRBV19
D gene: -

CDR3 protein: ASSSPGQGYNEQF
CDR3 length: 13
clone size: -
J gene: TRBJ2-1
V gene: TRBV5-4
D gene: TRBD1

CDR3 protein: ASSHVFPNEQF
CDR3 length: 11
clone size: -
J gene: TRBJ2-1
V gene: TRBV16
D gene: -

CDR3 protein: ATSRAGRVEGEAF
CDR3 length: 13
clone size: -
J gene: TRBJ1-1
V gene: TRBV15
D gene: -

CDR3 protein: ASSSKTGGSGYT
CDR3 length: 12
clone size: -
J gene: TRBJ1-2
V gene: TRBV5-4
D gene: TRBD1

CDR3 protein: ASSGQPNQPQH
CDR3 length: 11
clone size: -
J gene: TRBJ1-5
V gene: TRBV6-5
D gene: -

CDR3 protein: ASSQPETNEKLF
CDR3 length: 12
clone size: few
J gene: TRBJ1-4
V gene: TRBV16
D gene: -

CDR3 protein: ASSARGYEQY
CDR3 length: 10
clone size: -
J gene: TRBJ2-7
V gene: TRBV7-9
D gene: -